This TCR beta chain stems from a study of T cell repertoires in cytomegalovirus infection. Study at large: Both CMV infection and a matching HLA type were indicated by public TCR beta signatures.

TCRdb re-analysed the reads in MiXCR, keeping a single row per CDR3 protein. There are under 850,000 distinct CDR3 sequences in the sample; about 40% occur only once, and roughly 2.9% lies in the top ten. The V and J ends lost 3 bases and 6 bases respectively, with 22 bases between them. CDR1 and CDR2 (germline): SGHRS, YFSETQ. This CDR3 has 17 residues. This clonotype was picked up a small number of times. No antigen is known for it. Study outcomes and limitations: HLA-C-restricted CMV clonotypes gave the most frequent clonotype in two of eight donors. Summed frequency of public TCR beta families distinguished CMV carriers with the relevant HLA.

Sequencing was carried out using PBMCs. J is TRBJ2-1 and V is TRBV5-1, with D possibly being TRBD1 (6 bases). The receptor was isolated from a human donor in good health (CMV status not recorded). Some clones in this sample may be carry-over from other donors' samples. The CDR3 protein is CASSSGTITKVPNEQFF. In DNA form, the CDR3 reads TGCGCCAGCAGCTCAGGGACAATTACTAAGGTACCCAATGAGCAGTTCTTC.